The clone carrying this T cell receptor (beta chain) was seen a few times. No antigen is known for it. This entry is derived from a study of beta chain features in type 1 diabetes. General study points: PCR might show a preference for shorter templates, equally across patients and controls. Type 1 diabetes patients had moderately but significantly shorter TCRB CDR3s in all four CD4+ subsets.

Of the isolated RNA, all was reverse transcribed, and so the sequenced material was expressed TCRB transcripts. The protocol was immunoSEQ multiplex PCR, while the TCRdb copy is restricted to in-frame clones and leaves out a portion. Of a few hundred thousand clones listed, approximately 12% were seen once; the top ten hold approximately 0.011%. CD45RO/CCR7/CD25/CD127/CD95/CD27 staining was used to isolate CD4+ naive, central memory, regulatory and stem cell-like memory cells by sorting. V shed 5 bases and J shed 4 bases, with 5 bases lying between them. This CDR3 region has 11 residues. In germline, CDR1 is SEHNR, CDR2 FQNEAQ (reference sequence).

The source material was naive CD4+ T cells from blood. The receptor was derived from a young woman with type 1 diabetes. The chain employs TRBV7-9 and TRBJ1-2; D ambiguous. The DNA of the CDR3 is TGTGCCAGCAGCCCCTCCTATGGCTACACCTTC. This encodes CASSPSYGYTF.